The 13 T cell receptor beta chains below were found in one sample sequenced in a study of T-cell reconstitution after alpha-beta-depleted transplantation in children. The TCRbeta library was prepared with unique molecular identifiers. MiXCR, run by TCRdb on the PCR reads, gives a single entry per CDR3 protein. The sample includes about 460,000 distinct CDR3 sequences, 10% to 13% of them seen just once. The material sequenced was PBMCs, taken before TCRalphabeta/CD19-depleted stem cell transplant. The origin of the receptors is a child aged 2 to 15 with inherited bone marrow failure, due to receive a stem cell transplant.

This clonotype was observed a few times. This chain uses TRBV19 with TRBJ2-1; D might be TRBD1 (5 bases). Trimming shortened V by 5 bases and J by 0 bases, and 14 bases separated the two germline ends. Germline V gene lookup returns CDR1 LNHDA and CDR2 SQIVND (reference sequence). This CDR3 comprises 16 residues. The DNA of the CDR3 is TGTGCCAGTAGTGTTACAGGATACAGCTCCTACAATGAGCAGTTCTTC. Its protein product is CASSVTGYSSYNEQFF.

Note on this clonotype: Being one base from a much bigger clone, this may be a read error. This rearrangement joins TRBV7-9 to TRBJ2-1, with D hard to call. The CDR3 consists of 15 residues. Germline assignment: CDR1 SEHNR and CDR2 FQNEAQ (reference sequence). V was pared by 0 bases and J by 3 bases, with 9 bases between. The CDR3 protein is CASSLAHGFYNEQFF. For the CDR3, the DNA is TGTGCCAGCAGCTTAGCACATGGATTCTACAATGAGCAGTTCTTC.

This clonotype was picked up a small number of times. This rearrangement joins TRBV6-5 to TRBJ2-7, with 9 nucleotides matching TRBD1. Trimming at V came to 0 bases and at J to 3 bases, leaving 0 bases not matched to a gene. The CDR3 extends over 14 amino acids. Germline V lookup: CDR1 MNHEY, CDR2 SVGAGI. CDR3 coding DNA: TGTGCCAGCAGTTACTCGGGACAGGGCTACGAGCAGTACTTC. Translated: CASSYSGQGYEQYF.

The sample holds many counts of this clonotype. The V gene is TRBV12-3 or TRBV12-4, the J gene TRBJ2-2, with D unclear. The CDR3 has 11 residues. V lost 5 bases and J lost 8, with 6 bases in between. The CDR3 reads CASSQRGELFF. The DNA of the CDR3 is TGTGCCAGCAGTCAGAGGGGGGAGCTGTTTTTT.

This clonotype occurred many times. The chain couples TRBV6-2 or TRBV6-3 to TRBJ2-7; D not certain. Trimming took 3 bases from V and 1 from J, leaving 10 bases between them. The CDR3 runs 14 residues. The germline gives CDR1 MNHEY, CDR2 SVGEGT. The CDR3 reads CASSYPSISYEQYF. The CDR3 region has the DNA TGTGCCAGCAGTTATCCCTCGATTTCCTACGAGCAGTACTTC.

The table lists this clonotype with many counts. This chain connects TRBV6-5 to TRBJ1-3, with a weak D call TRBD1 (6 bases). Germline V gives CDR1 MNHEY, CDR2 SVGAGI. The V gene lost 3 bases and the J gene lost 2 bases, with 11 bases spanning the gap. The CDR3 totals 15 residues. The CDR3 nucleotides read TGTGCCAGCAGTTATAAGTGGGGGCCTGGAAACACCATATATTTT. Translated, it gives CASSYKWGPGNTIYF.

Notes on this clonotype: The germline gene is not matched at one end of the junction; a read error may be the cause. This chain uses TRBV5-1 with TRBJ2-5; TRBD2 is a possible D gene (6 bases). The CDR3 contains 14 residues. Germline lookup yields CDR1 SGHRS and CDR2 YFSETQ. CDR3 bases: TGCGCCAGCAGATTGGGTGGAGGGCAAGAGACCCAGTACTTC. Protein: CASRLGGGQETQYF.

This clonotype was seen many times. The genes are TRBV4-3 and TRBJ2-1; 12 positions match TRBD2. V was pared by 3 bases and J by 8 bases, with 8 bases of the junction left unmatched. The CDR3 length is 16 residues. Germline V gene sequence: CDR1 LGHNA, CDR2 YSLEER. CDR3 sequence reads: CASSQAPTSGSYEQFF. CDR3 coding DNA: TGCGCCAGCAGCCAGGCGCCGACTAGCGGGAGCTATGAGCAGTTCTTC.

Ten or more counts support this clonotype. This sequence joins TRBV7-9 and TRBJ2-1, with D possibly being TRBD2 (6 bases). Per the germline V gene, CDR1 is SEHNR and CDR2 is FQNEAQ (reference sequence). The V end lost 2 bases, the J end lost 5 bases, and 19 bases lay between the germline ends. The CDR3 spans 17 residues. The chain's CDR3 is CASSLTSGGLRNNEQFF. In DNA, the CDR3 is TGTGCCAGCAGCTTAACTTCTGGGGGACTGAGGAACAATGAGCAGTTCTTC.

This clonotype was observed many times. This chain joins TRBV12-3 or TRBV12-4 and TRBJ1-6; D is possibly TRBD1 (6 bases). V lost 5 bases and J 4 bases, leaving 12 bases between the germline ends. CDR3 length equals 15 residues. The CDR3 protein is CASSRTDIYNSPLHF. CDR3 coding DNA: TGTGCCAGCAGTAGGACAGATATTTATAATTCACCCCTCCACTTT.

At least ten counts were recorded for this clonotype. The V gene is TRBV5-1, the J gene TRBJ2-5, with D possibly being TRBD1 (5 bases). The ends were cut back, 1 base at V and 3 bases at J, with 16 bases in the middle. CDR1 and CDR2 from the germline V gene are SGHRS and YFSETQ. This CDR3 contains 16 residues. CDR3 amino acids: CASSLPRRQLKETQYF. The CDR3 DNA sequence: TGCGCCAGCAGCTTGCCGAGGAGACAGCTTAAAGAGACCCAGTACTTC. Supplemented by reference TRBV5-1 and TRBJ2-5, the full variable domain reads KAGVTQTPRYLIKTRGQQVTLSCSPISGHRSVSWYQQTPGQGLQFLFEYFSETQRNKGNFPGRFSGRQFSNSRSEMNVSTLELGDSALYLCASSLPRRQLKETQYFGPGTRLLVL.

This clonotype came up a few times. The genes are TRBV10-3 and TRBJ1-3; D uncertain. The CDR3 spans 15 residues. Trimming pared 2 bases from V and 4 bases from J, leaving 12 bases between. Per the germline V gene, CDR1 is ENHRY and CDR2 is SYGVKD. The CDR3, as DNA: TGTGCCATCAGTGAGGGGAATAGAGCCGGAAACACCATATATTTT. Its translation: CAISEGNRAGNTIYF.

This clonotype was observed at least ten times. The gene calls are TRBV27 and TRBJ2-7; D gene uncertain. Germline-derived CDR1 and CDR2 are MNHEY and SMNVEV (reference sequence). V lost 6 bases and J 3 bases, leaving 18 bases between the germline ends. CDR3 length: 15 amino acids. The CDR3 region is CASSAKQRINYEQYF. Here the CDR3 DNA reads TGTGCCAGCAGCGCGAAACAGAGGATTAACTACGAGCAGTACTTC.